This T cell receptor beta chain was profiled in a study of human T cells and chemical hapten exposure. Study summary: Yields of TCR per sample differed, chiefly owing to small differences in pooled library volume.

In this sample, this clonotype turned up a few times. Its matching antigen is unknown. Unique molecular identifiers were affixed to discrete cDNA molecules within the library. TCRdb independently ran MiXCR on the RACE reads; one entry per CDR3 protein. The sample yields hundreds of thousands of distinct CDR3 sequences, around 6% seen once. General study points: A positive correlation with patch test score was found for PT1 expanded TCR counts.

Noted time point: patch test 2, 6 weeks after DPC sensitization. Sample treatment: therapeutic diphenylcyclopropenone sensitization with weekly scalp DPC. Investigators collected blood before applying each patch test. Germline CDR1 SGHRS, CDR2 YFSETQ. Trimming stripped 1 base from V and 7 bases from J, with 12 bases between. The CDR3 is 14 amino acids. V gene TRBV5-1 combines with J gene TRBJ2-1, with D possibly TRBD1 on 6 matching bases. The sequencing here drew on whole blood, taken in connection with sensitization to the hapten diphenylcyclopropenone (DPC). The source of this sequence is a young woman with alopecia areata. Some clones in this sample may be carry-over from other donors' samples. CDR3 protein: CASSLLQGENEQFF. The CDR3 DNA reads TGCGCCAGCAGCTTGTTACAGGGAGAGAATGAGCAGTTCTTC.